This TCR beta chain stems from a study of OX40 agonist ivuxolimab in advanced cancers. Study-level points and caveats: Relative to CD4+, CD8+ T cells held more expanded clones on average. The work left the antigen specificity of expanded peripheral T cells undetermined.

The CDR3 is made up of 15 amino acids. Trimming took 7 bases from V and 2 from J, leaving 18 bases between them. Germline values: CDR1 SGHRS, CDR2 YFSETQ. This table comes from immunoSEQ multiplex PCR, and its TCRdb copy is limited to in-frame clones, with some not included. Of about 41,000 clones listed, about 82% are singletons. A note on this clone: Its target is not known.

Enrollment shut out patients with autoimmune disease history or systemic immunosuppression. This sequence was found in an adult with an advanced solid tumor such as melanoma, head and neck, liver or kidney cancer. Sequenced here: CD4+ or CD8+ T cells sorted from blood, sampled in a trial of the OX40 agonist ivuxolimab. V usage is TRBV5-1 and J usage is TRBJ1-2, with D possibly TRBD1 on 5 matching bases. CDR3 sequence: CASREGASINYGYTF. The CDR3 DNA is TGCGCCAGCCGGGAAGGGGCCTCTATCAACTATGGCTACACCTTC.